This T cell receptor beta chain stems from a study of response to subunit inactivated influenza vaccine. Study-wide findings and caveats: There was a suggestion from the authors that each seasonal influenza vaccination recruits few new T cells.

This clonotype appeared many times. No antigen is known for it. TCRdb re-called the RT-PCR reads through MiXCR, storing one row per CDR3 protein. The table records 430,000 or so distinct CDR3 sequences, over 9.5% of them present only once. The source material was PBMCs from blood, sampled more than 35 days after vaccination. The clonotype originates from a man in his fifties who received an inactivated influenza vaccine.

In DNA, the CDR3 is TGCAGCGTTGGGGAGGGGCCCTACGAGCAGTACTTC. Its translation: CSVGEGPYEQYF. V usage is TRBV29-1 and J usage is TRBJ2-7; 7 nucleotides line up with TRBD2. Germline CDR1 is SQVTM and CDR2 is ANQGSEA. The V gene end was trimmed by 4 bases and the J gene end by 2 bases; junction bases not matched to a gene: 2. The CDR3 extends over 12 amino acids.